The 5 T cell receptor beta chains below come from one sample, sequenced in a study of blood T cell repertoires in COVID-19. This table comes from immunoSEQ multiplex PCR, and its TCRdb copy is limited to in-frame clones, with some not included. In the table there are 350,000 or so clones, 90% of which are singletons. The source material was peripheral blood. All receptors come from a young man with active or convalescent COVID-19.

This chain's CDR3 is CASSAHQGNTEAFF. CDR3 sequence (DNA): TGTGCCAGCAGCGCCCATCAGGGGAACACTGAAGCTTTCTTT. This chain joins TRBV9 and TRBJ1-1; possibly TRBD1 for D (5 bases). The CDR3 has 14 residues. Germline V gene lookup returns CDR1 SGDLS and CDR2 YYNGEE. Trimming pared 3 bases from V and 1 base from J, leaving 10 bases between.

This rearrangement joins TRBV9 to TRBJ1-3; D perhaps matches TRBD1 (5 bases). Germline V gene data show CDR1 as SGDLS and CDR2 as YYNGEE. Deletions cut 4 bases from V and 4 bases from J, with 21 bases between. This CDR3 comprises 17 residues. The CDR3 is CASSPPPAGVSGNTIYF. The CDR3 coding sequence is TGTGCCAGCAGCCCACCCCCGGCGGGGGTTAGCGGAAACACCATATATTTT.

This rearrangement joins TRBV27 to TRBJ2-7; TRBD1 matches 7 bases. The germline V gene has CDR1 MNHEY and CDR2 SMNVEV (reference sequence). Unmatched junction bases numbered 11, after V lost 3 bases and J lost 3 bases. This CDR3 is 16 amino acids long. The CDR3 nucleotides read TGTGCCAGCAGTTTTGGTGGGAGAGGGGGCAACTACGAGCAGTACTTC. Amino acid sequence: CASSFGGRGGNYEQYF.

Only one count was recorded for this clone. The V gene is TRBV6-1, the J gene TRBJ2-3; 10 bases match TRBD2. There are 18 residues in the CDR3. The germline gives CDR1 MNHNS, CDR2 SASEGT. Unmatched junction bases numbered 8, after V lost 0 bases and J lost 2 bases. The CDR3 coding sequence is TGTGCCAGCAGTGAAGCTGGTTTAGCGGGGGGCAACACAGATACGCAGTATTTT. Residues: CASSEAGLAGGNTDTQYF.

The V and J genes are TRBV7-2 and TRBJ2-1; 10 positions agree with TRBD1. The CDR3 length is 13 residues. The junction had 2 bases not matched to a gene; V was cut back by 5 bases and J by 7 bases. The germline V gene encodes CDR1 SGHTA and CDR2 FQGNSA. This chain's CDR3 is CASSMGQGNEQFF. Written as DNA, the CDR3 is TGTGCCAGCAGCATGGGACAGGGGAATGAGCAGTTCTTC.